These 30 T cell receptor beta chains came from one sample sequenced in a study of shared clonotypes between healthy human individuals. The assay was immunoSEQ multiplex PCR, and TCRdb's table has in-frame clones only and misses some. The sample holds around 2.1 million clones, 85% to 95% seen once. Naive CD8 cells were CD45RO-negative, positively selected for CCR7, excluding terminally differentiated effector memory CD45RA+ cells. Sequenced sample: naive CD8+ T cells from PBMCs. All receptors come from a young man in good health. Some clones in this sample may be carry-over from other donors' samples.

The gene calls are TRBV28 and TRBJ2-7; D unclear. Germline V gene lookup returns CDR1 MDHEN and CDR2 SYDVKM. This CDR3 is built from 11 residues. Trimming stripped 4 bases from V and 7 bases from J, with 8 bases between. CDR3 nucleotides: TGTGCCAGCAGTTATAGGCGAGAGCAGTACTTC. Translated: CASSYRREQYF.

This clone was recorded once. Within the sample, other DNA sequences also encode this same CDR3. The gene calls are TRBV29-1 and TRBJ1-1; the D gene is possibly TRBD1 (6 bases). Germline V lookup: CDR1 SQVTM, CDR2 ANQGSEA. CDR3 length: 13 amino acids. Trimming stripped 4 bases from V and 0 bases from J, with 9 bases between. The CDR3 protein is CSVGTALNTEAFF. CDR3 nucleotides: TGCAGCGTTGGGACAGCACTGAACACTGAAGCTTTCTTT.

The V gene is TRBV5-1, the J gene TRBJ2-7; D is perhaps TRBD2 (5 bases). V dropped 3 bases and J dropped 6 bases, with 13 bases sitting between them. This CDR3 has 13 residues. Germline V gene sequence: CDR1 SGHRS, CDR2 YFSETQ. CDR3 region: CASSSSRALEQYF. The CDR3 DNA reads TGCGCCAGCAGCTCCTCGCGGGCCCTCGAGCAGTACTTC.

As for this clone: This sample includes further DNA sequences coding for the same CDR3. The chain combines TRBV7-9 with TRBJ2-1, with a tentative D call TRBD2 (5 bases). CDR1 SEHNR and CDR2 FQNEAQ come from the germline V gene (reference sequence). The V gene lost 5 bases and the J gene lost 0 bases, with 11 bases spanning the gap. The CDR3 has 15 residues. The CDR3 DNA is TGTGCCAGCAGCCTCAGAAGCGGCTCCTACAATGAGCAGTTCTTC. Its translation is CASSLRSGSYNEQFF.

The chain joins TRBV5-1 to TRBJ1-4, with D unclear. The CDR3 has 16 residues. CDR1 and CDR2 from the germline V gene are SGHRS and YFSETQ. V was pared by 3 bases and J by 7 bases, with 19 bases between. CDR3 in amino acids: CASSSEPRVSSEKLFF. Here the CDR3 DNA reads TGCGCCAGCAGCTCTGAGCCCCGAGTCAGTAGTGAAAAACTGTTTTTT.

CDR3 in DNA: TGTGCCAGCAGTTTTTGGCGGTCGTCCTACAATGAGCAGTTCTTC. Its protein product is CASSFWRSSYNEQFF. This chain joins TRBV28 and TRBJ2-1; D call uncertain. V gave up 3 bases and J gave up 1 base, with 10 bases separating them. The CDR3 has 15 residues. Germline lookup yields CDR1 MDHEN and CDR2 SYDVKM.

The chain carries TRBV27 and TRBJ2-6; D remains ambiguous. V lost 5 bases and J lost 4, with 9 bases in between. The CDR3 extends over 14 amino acids. Germline V gene sequence: CDR1 MNHEY, CDR2 SMNVEV (reference sequence). CDR3 in DNA: TGTGCCAGCAGTCTCAACTGGGGGGCCAACGTCCTGACTTTC. It encodes CASSLNWGANVLTF.

The chain combines TRBV5-1 with TRBJ1-1, with no clear D. The CDR3 loop spans 15 amino acids. The V gene lost 4 bases and the J gene lost 2 bases, with 15 bases spanning the gap. Germline V CDR1 and CDR2: SGHRS, YFSETQ. The CDR3 DNA reads as TGCGCCAGCAGCCAGGACGGGATCTACAACACTGAAGCTTTCTTT. Its translation is CASSQDGIYNTEAFF. The full variable domain, completed using reference TRBV5-1 and TRBJ1-1, is KAGVTQTPRYLIKTRGQQVTLSCSPISGHRSVSWYQQTPGQGLQFLFEYFSETQRNKGNFPGRFSGRQFSNSRSEMNVSTLELGDSALYLCASSQDGIYNTEAFFGQGTRLTVV.

In the case of this clone: Other DNA sequences in this sample translate to the same CDR3. CDR3 DNA sequence: TGTGCCAGCAGCGTAGGACATAGCTCCTACGAGCAGTACTTC. This encodes CASSVGHSSYEQYF. The chain is built from TRBV9 and TRBJ2-7; D is ambiguous. Trimming removed 0 bases at V and 0 bases at J, with 7 bases between. This CDR3 contains 14 residues. CDR1 SGDLS and CDR2 YYNGEE come from the germline V gene.

The genes are TRBV27 and TRBJ2-7; unclear D gene. CDR1 and CDR2 from the germline V gene are MNHEY and SMNVEV (reference sequence). This CDR3 is 15 amino acids long. Trimming removed 2 bases at V and 0 bases at J, with 11 bases between. The CDR3 DNA sequence: TGTGCCAGCAGTTTAAGCGAGGATAGCTCCTACGAGCAGTACTTC. This translates into CASSLSEDSSYEQYF.

The CDR3 loop reads CASSSYRGQVWNTEAFF. CDR3 nucleotide sequence: TGCGCCAGCTCCTCATACAGGGGGCAGGTGTGGAACACTGAAGCTTTCTTT. The rearrangement joins TRBV5-1 to TRBJ1-1; TRBD1 matches at 9 bases. The CDR3 runs to 17 residues. Looked up from germline, CDR1 is SGHRS and CDR2 is YFSETQ. V shed 7 bases and J 1 base; nucleotides not matched to a gene: 14.

DNA for the CDR3: TGTGCCAGCAAGCGGGAGGTCAATGAGCAGTTCTTC. It encodes CASKREVNEQFF. This rearrangement joins TRBV2 to TRBJ2-1; 9 nucleotides match TRBD2. This CDR3 spans 12 amino acids. Germline CDR1 and CDR2: SNHLY and FYNNEI. The trim removed 7 bases at V and 6 bases at J, leaving 1 base unmatched.

The V call is TRBV19, the J call TRBJ1-5, with TRBD1 matching over 7 bases. The length of the CDR3 is 17 residues. Trimming at V came to 4 bases and at J to 0 bases, leaving 9 bases not matched to a gene. Germline CDR1 reads LNHDA; CDR2 reads SQIVND (reference sequence). CDR3 in amino acids: CASSTLRTGDSNQPQHF. As DNA, the CDR3 is TGTGCCAGTAGTACCCTACGGACAGGCGATAGCAATCAGCCCCAGCATTTT.

The chain carries TRBV7-9 and TRBJ1-5, with D perhaps TRBD1 (6 bases). The CDR3 is made up of 13 amino acids. Germline V gene lookup returns CDR1 SEHNR and CDR2 FQNEAQ (reference sequence). The ends were cut back, 5 bases at V and 9 bases at J, with 14 bases in the middle. DNA of the CDR3: TGTGCCAGCAGCGAACAGGGAGTCGGGCCCCAGCATTTT. It codes for CASSEQGVGPQHF.

This chain connects TRBV28 to TRBJ2-7; TRBD1 matches 8 bases. There are 14 residues in the CDR3. V dropped 5 bases and J dropped 5; count of bases not matched to a gene: 8. Germline values: CDR1 MDHEN, CDR2 SYDVKM. The CDR3 here is CASSTKQGGNEQYF. The CDR3 DNA reads as TGTGCCAGCAGTACCAAACAGGGGGGTAACGAGCAGTACTTC. Full variable domain (remainder filled in from reference TRBV28 and TRBJ2-7): DVKVTQSSRYLVKRTGEKVFLECVQDMDHENMFWYRQDPGLGLRLIYFSYDVKMKEKGDIPEGYSVSREKKERFSLILESASTNQTSMYLCASSTKQGGNEQYFGPGTRLTVT.

In DNA form, the CDR3 reads TGTGCCAGCAGCCAAGCGTATGAAGCTTTCTTT. This codes for CASSQAYEAFF. V usage is TRBV4-2 and J usage is TRBJ1-1; D is unclear. The CDR3 sequence is 11 residues long. Trimming stripped 1 base from V and 7 bases from J, with 4 bases between. Germline V gene sequence: CDR1 LGHNA, CDR2 YNFKEQ.

The chain has TRBV19 and TRBJ2-7, with D possibly being TRBD1 or TRBD2 (5 bases each). Trimming removed 2 bases at V and 5 bases at J, with 16 bases between. The length of the CDR3 is 15 residues. In germline, CDR1 is LNHDA, CDR2 SQIVND (reference sequence). CDR3 sequence reads: CASSINQGAIHEQYF. Written as DNA, the CDR3 is TGTGCCAGTAGTATAAACCAGGGAGCCATCCACGAGCAGTACTTC. Combining the CDR3 with reference TRBV19 and TRBJ2-7 gives the whole variable domain DGGITQSPKYLFRKEGQNVTLSCEQNLNHDAMYWYRQDPGQGLRLIYYSQIVNDFQKGDIAEGYSVSREKKESFPLTVTSAQKNPTAFYLCASSINQGAIHEQYFGPGTRLTVT.

The chain links TRBV11-2 to TRBJ2-5; 12 nucleotides line up with TRBD2. With V trimmed by 1 base and J by 5 bases, 8 bases remained unmatched. The germline CDR1 and CDR2 sequences are SGHAT and FQNNGV. This CDR3 comprises 17 residues. Here the CDR3 DNA reads TGTGCCAGCAGCTTAGGGTCTAGCGGGAGGGCCGGGGAGACCCAGTACTTC. Residues: CASSLGSSGRAGETQYF.

The chain employs TRBV27 and TRBJ2-1, with 14 bases matching TRBD2. The J segment lost 5 bases and the V segment lost 4 bases, leaving 7 bases of the junction unmatched. The length of the CDR3 is 17 residues. Germline V gene sequence: CDR1 MNHEY, CDR2 SMNVEV (reference sequence). The CDR3 DNA is TGTGCCAGCAGTTCTTTATGGACTAGCGGGGGGAACAATGAGCAGTTCTTC. Amino acids: CASSSLWTSGGNNEQFF.

The chain has TRBV19 and TRBJ1-5; 8 nucleotides align to TRBD1. Germline trimming cut 0 bases from V and 3 bases from J; bases unmatched to any gene: 16. The CDR3 has 20 amino acids. Germline V gene lookup returns CDR1 LNHDA and CDR2 SQIVND (reference sequence). DNA for the CDR3: TGTGCCAGTAGTATAGATAAGTACTTCCGGGACAGGACAGACAATCAGCCCCAGCATTTT. Its protein product is CASSIDKYFRDRTDNQPQHF.

The chain carries TRBV25-1 and TRBJ1-2; a possible D gene is TRBD1 (6 bases). This CDR3 has 13 amino acids. Germline lookup yields CDR1 MGHDK and CDR2 SYGVNS. Trimming removed 3 bases from V and 8 bases from J, with 13 bases in between. CDR3 protein: CASSDGRGEGYTF. The CDR3 DNA is TGTGCCAGCAGTGACGGTAGGGGGGAAGGCTACACCTTC.

This clone was counted a few times. This CDR3 is also generated by other DNA sequences in the sample. The chain uses TRBV7-9 and TRBJ1-1; unclear D gene. The CDR3 spans 12 residues. The V end lost 1 base, the J end lost 6 bases, and 6 bases lay between the germline ends. The germline CDR1 and CDR2 sequences are SEHNR and FQNEAQ (reference sequence). CDR3 amino acids: CASSLGIPEAFF. CDR3 DNA sequence: TGTGCCAGCAGCTTAGGGATCCCTGAAGCTTTCTTT.

The chain has TRBV29-1 and TRBJ1-1, with 9 bases that match TRBD1. J was trimmed by 4 bases and V by 7 bases; bases with no gene match: 13. The length of the CDR3 is 15 residues. Per germline, CDR1 SQVTM and CDR2 ANQGSEA. This chain's CDR3 is CSASGTGTLSTEAFF. For the CDR3, the DNA is TGCAGCGCTTCCGGGACAGGGACCCTTAGCACTGAAGCTTTCTTT.

The chain couples TRBV29-1 to TRBJ2-5, with 9 bases lining up with TRBD2. The J segment lost 3 bases and the V segment lost 1 base, leaving 0 bases of the junction unmatched. The CDR3 sequence is 13 residues long. Germline V gene sequence: CDR1 SQVTM, CDR2 ANQGSEA. The CDR3 sequence: CSVEGGREETQYF. CDR3 nucleotide sequence: TGCAGCGTTGAAGGCGGGAGGGAAGAGACCCAGTACTTC.

This clone was counted between two and nine times. CDR3 sequence reads: CASSNRGRYTEAFF. In nucleotides, the CDR3 is TGCGCCAGCTCCAACAGGGGGCGTTACACTGAAGCTTTCTTT. This chain links TRBV10-1 with TRBJ1-1; TRBD1 agrees at 9 bases. The V gene end was trimmed by 8 bases and the J gene end by 3 bases; junction bases not matched to a gene: 7. The germline V gene has CDR1 WNHNN and CDR2 SYGVQD (reference sequence). The CDR3 is made up of 14 amino acids.

The CDR3 loop reads CASSSSALYEQYF. CDR3 nucleotides: TGCGCCAGCAGCTCATCCGCCCTCTACGAGCAGTACTTC. This chain joins TRBV5-1 and TRBJ2-7; D is uncertain. This CDR3 is built from 13 residues. V lost 3 bases and J lost 3, with 10 bases in between. Germline V gene data show CDR1 as SGHRS and CDR2 as YFSETQ.

The J gene is TRBJ2-5, the V gene TRBV5-1; possible D gene TRBD1, 6 bases. Germline values: CDR1 SGHRS, CDR2 YFSETQ. The CDR3 has 16 amino acids. Deletions cut 3 bases from V and 1 base from J, with 16 bases between. The CDR3 nucleotides are TGCGCCAGCAGCTCCCAGATGACAGGACCCCAAGAGACCCAGTACTTC. This translates into CASSSQMTGPQETQYF.

Only a few counts were recorded for this clone. The rearrangement joins TRBV30 to TRBJ1-1; D gene ambiguous. V was clipped by 4 bases and J by 5 bases, with 8 bases between them. Germline lookup yields CDR1 GTSNPN and CDR2 SVGIG (reference sequence). This CDR3 is 11 amino acids long. The CDR3 nucleotides are TGTGCCTGGATTCCAGGTACTGAAGCTTTCTTT. Its protein is CAWIPGTEAFF.

The chain recombines TRBV19 with TRBJ1-1; perhaps TRBD1 as D (5 bases). This CDR3 has 12 residues. CDR1 LNHDA and CDR2 SQIVND come from the germline V gene (reference sequence). Trimming shortened V by 2 bases and J by 8 bases, and 9 bases separated the two germline ends. Written as DNA, the CDR3 is TGTGCCAGTAGTATACGGGCAGGGGAAGCTTTCTTT. Residues: CASSIRAGEAFF.

The chain uses TRBV19 and TRBJ2-3; D not resolved. V was shortened by 7 bases and J by 1 base, with 12 bases between the two germline ends. CDR3 length: 14 residues. The germline CDR1 and CDR2 sequences are LNHDA and SQIVND (reference sequence). CDR3 protein: CASKTKGRTDTQYF. The DNA of the CDR3 is TGTGCCAGTAAAACTAAGGGCCGCACAGATACGCAGTATTTT. Variable domain in full (rest from reference TRBV19 and TRBJ2-3): DGGITQSPKYLFRKEGQNVTLSCEQNLNHDAMYWYRQDPGQGLRLIYYSQIVNDFQKGDIAEGYSVSREKKESFPLTVTSAQKNPTAFYLCASKTKGRTDTQYFGPGTRLTVL.